This T cell receptor beta chain came from a study of blood T cell repertoires in COVID-19. Libraries were prepared by immunoSEQ multiplex PCR; TCRdb keeps only in-frame clonotypes and omits some of them. In the table there are hundreds of thousands of clones, approximately 81% of which are singletons. V shed 6 bases, J shed 0 bases, and the junction held 3 bases outside the gene matches. From germline, CDR1 is ENHRY and CDR2 SYGVKD. The CDR3 is 14 residues long. The rearrangement uses TRBV10-3 and TRBJ1-1; 8 bases are a match to TRBD1. This receptor was taken from a man aged 35-49 years with acute or convalescent COVID-19. The sequenced sample consisted of peripheral blood. The CDR3 sequence is CAISGQGMNTEAFF. The CDR3 nucleotides are TGTGCCATCAGCGGACAGGGCATGAACACTGAAGCTTTCTTT.